These T cell receptor beta chains were read from a single sample in a study of blood T cells in healthy people across ages. TCRdb called the 5' RACE reads again in MiXCR, with one record for every CDR3 protein. Of approximately 1,000,000 distinct CDR3 sequences in the sample, around 43% are singletons; the top ten hold approximately 20%. The specimen was blood. These receptors came from a woman between 55 and 75 years old in good health. Each CDR3 is given with its conserved first and last residue. Rows may omit the clone size; those that give it use once, few, many or a size class.

j_call clone_size cdr3_length v_call cdr3_aa
TRBJ1-2 . 13 TRBV2 CASSEGVPYGYTF
TRBJ2-3 . 16 TRBV7-9 CASSSPGTGLTDTQYF
TRBJ2-2 few 14 TRBV29-1 CSVVESANTGELFF
TRBJ2-7 few 15 TRBV20-1 CSASLLAGEAYEQYF
TRBJ2-1 . 12 TRBV14 CASSPTPRGQFF
TRBJ2-1 . 16 TRBV6-1 CASSASRGQGFNEQFF
TRBJ2-3 . 15 TRBV7-3 CAGSLRGGWTDTQYF
TRBJ2-6 . 17 TRBV25-1 CASSARQGLPGANVLTF
TRBJ1-2 few 16 TRBV12-5 CASGLEGTGLHYGYTF
TRBJ2-7 . 16 TRBV20-1 CSASPPGTGVYYERYF
TRBJ2-7 . 15 TRBV18 CASSPYQKGLGEQYF
TRBJ2-7 few 15 TRBV28 CASSSRQGHSYEQYF
TRBJ2-3 . 14 TRBV29-1 CSAARGPSTDTQYF
TRBJ2-7 . 14 TRBV29-1 CSVYPVLGRNEQYF
TRBJ2-5 . 15 TRBV7-9 CASSVTSGVGETQYF
TRBJ2-2 . 12 TRBV2 CASRFRAGELFF
TRBJ2-1 few 15 TRBV10-3 CAISESRASYNEQFF
TRBJ2-7 . 15 TRBV3-1 CASSQVGTGIHEQYF
TRBJ1-2 . 15 TRBV20-1 CSARDRGRGRYGYTF
TRBJ2-2 once 17 TRBV7-9 CASSLAGSGRNTGELFF